The entry that follows covers one T cell receptor (beta chain) sequence. What it recognizes is unknown. The CDR3 runs to 14 residues. The J segment lost 12 bases and the V segment lost 6 bases, leaving 13 bases of the junction unmatched. Unique molecular identifiers were built into the TCRbeta library. Via MiXCR, TCRdb re-called the PCR reads, giving one row per CDR3 protein. In the table there are some 550,000 distinct CDR3 sequences, 20% to 25% of which are singletons. This entry comes from a study of T-cell reconstitution after alpha-beta-depleted transplantation in children. Whole-study results and caveats: Counts and diversity of T cells one year after transplant came mostly from newly produced T cells. For some patients, TCRbeta diversity was high at day 60 because of recipient T cells and thymic progenitors that survived. Alpha-beta T cells about two months after transplant reportedly derived from several hundred expanded graft clones.

V and J are TRBV12-3 or TRBV12-4 and TRBJ1-5; TRBD1 aligns across 8 bases. This sample comprised PBMCs, mostly from graft donor cells, obtained 360 days after TCRalphabeta/CD19-depleted stem cell transplant. The sequence derives from a boy less than two years old who had a stem cell transplant for acute myeloid leukemia, so the T cells may come from the graft donor. As DNA, the CDR3 is TGTGCCAGCAGCCTTTTCGCCGGGACAGGTATCCAGCATTTT. As protein: CASSLFAGTGIQHF.